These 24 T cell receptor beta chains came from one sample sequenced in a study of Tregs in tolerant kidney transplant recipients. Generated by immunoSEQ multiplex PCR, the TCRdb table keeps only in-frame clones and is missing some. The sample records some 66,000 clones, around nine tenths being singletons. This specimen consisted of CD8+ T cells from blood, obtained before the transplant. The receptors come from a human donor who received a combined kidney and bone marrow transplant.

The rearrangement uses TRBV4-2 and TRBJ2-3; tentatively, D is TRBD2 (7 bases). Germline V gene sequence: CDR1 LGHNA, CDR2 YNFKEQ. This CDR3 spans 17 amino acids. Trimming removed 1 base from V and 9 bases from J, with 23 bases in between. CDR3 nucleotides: TGTGCCAGCAGCCAAGCGGCGGGGGCGACTCTCCTGGGCACGCAGTATTTT. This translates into CASSQAAGATLLGTQYF.

The CDR3: CASTSSGELVGTDTQYF. The CDR3 coding sequence is TGCGCCAGCACGTCTAGCGGTGAGTTAGTTGGCACAGATACGCAGTATTTT. This chain uses TRBV5-1 with TRBJ2-3; 7 bases are shared with TRBD2. J was trimmed by 1 base and V by 6 bases; bases with no gene match: 14. Germline CDR1 SGHRS, CDR2 YFSETQ. The CDR3 extends over 17 amino acids. The whole variable domain, filled in from reference TRBV5-1 and TRBJ2-3, reads KAGVTQTPRYLIKTRGQQVTLSCSPISGHRSVSWYQQTPGQGLQFLFEYFSETQRNKGNFPGRFSGRQFSNSRSEMNVSTLELGDSALYLCASTSSGELVGTDTQYFGPGTRLTVL.

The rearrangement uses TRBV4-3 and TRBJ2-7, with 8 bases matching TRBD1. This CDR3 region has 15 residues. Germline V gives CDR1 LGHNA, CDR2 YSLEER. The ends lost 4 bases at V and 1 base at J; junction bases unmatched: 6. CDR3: CASSRYRGISYEQYF. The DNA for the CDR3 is TGCGCCAGCAGCCGATACAGGGGGATTTCCTACGAGCAGTACTTC.

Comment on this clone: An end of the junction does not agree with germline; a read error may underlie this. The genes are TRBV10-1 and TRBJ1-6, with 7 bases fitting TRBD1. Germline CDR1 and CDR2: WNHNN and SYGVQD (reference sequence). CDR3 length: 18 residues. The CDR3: CASSEGTVVFWNNSPLPF. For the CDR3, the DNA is TGCGCCAGCAGTGAAGGGACAGTTGTCTTTTGGAATAATTCACCCCTCCCCTTT.

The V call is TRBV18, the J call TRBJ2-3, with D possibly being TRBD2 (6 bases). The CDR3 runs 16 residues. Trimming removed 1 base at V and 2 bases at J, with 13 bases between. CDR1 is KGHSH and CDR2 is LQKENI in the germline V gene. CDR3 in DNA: TGTGCCAGCTCACCACTTGAGGGGACTGACACAGATACGCAGTATTTT. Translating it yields CASSPLEGTDTDTQYF.

CDR3: CASGSRYEQYF. CDR3 DNA: TGTGCCAGCGGGAGTCGCTACGAGCAGTACTTC. The chain joins TRBV27 to TRBJ2-7; perhaps TRBD2 as D (5 bases). In germline, CDR1 is MNHEY, CDR2 SMNVEV (reference sequence). The CDR3 loop spans 11 amino acids. V was pared by 8 bases and J by 3 bases, with 8 bases between.

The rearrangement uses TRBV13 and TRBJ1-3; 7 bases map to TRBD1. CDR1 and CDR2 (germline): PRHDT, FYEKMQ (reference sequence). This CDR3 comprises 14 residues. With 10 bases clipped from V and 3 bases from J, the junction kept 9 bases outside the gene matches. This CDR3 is CATNDRVDGNTIYF. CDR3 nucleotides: TGTGCCACCAACGACAGGGTAGATGGAAACACCATATATTTT.

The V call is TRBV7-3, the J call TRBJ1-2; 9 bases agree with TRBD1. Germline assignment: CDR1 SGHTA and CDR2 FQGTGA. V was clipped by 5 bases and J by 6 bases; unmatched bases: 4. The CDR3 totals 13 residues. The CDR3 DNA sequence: TGTGCCAGCAGCCCTACAGGGGGCGATGGCTACACCTTC. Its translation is CASSPTGGDGYTF.

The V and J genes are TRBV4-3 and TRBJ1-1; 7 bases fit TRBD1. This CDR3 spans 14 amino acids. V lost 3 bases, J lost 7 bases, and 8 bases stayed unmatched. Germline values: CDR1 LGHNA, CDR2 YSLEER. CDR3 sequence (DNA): TGCGCCAGCAGCCACGGGGTTGGACAGGATGAAGCTTTCTTT. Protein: CASSHGVGQDEAFF.

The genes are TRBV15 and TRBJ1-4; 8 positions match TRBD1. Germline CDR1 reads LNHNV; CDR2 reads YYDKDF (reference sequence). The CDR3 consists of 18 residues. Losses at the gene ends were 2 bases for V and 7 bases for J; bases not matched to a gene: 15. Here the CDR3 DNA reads TGTGCCACCAGCAGAAGCCATGTGGGGACAGGCTTAAGTGAAAAACTGTTTTTT. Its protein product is CATSRSHVGTGLSEKLFF.

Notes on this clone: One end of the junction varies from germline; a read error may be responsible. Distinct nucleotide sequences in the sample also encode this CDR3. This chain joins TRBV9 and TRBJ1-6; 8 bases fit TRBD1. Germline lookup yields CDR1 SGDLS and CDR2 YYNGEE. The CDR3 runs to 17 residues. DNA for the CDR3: TGTGCCAGCAGCGTCTCAGGGGGCGTAAGTTATAATTCCCCCCTCCACTTT. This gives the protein CASSVSGGVSYNSPLHF.

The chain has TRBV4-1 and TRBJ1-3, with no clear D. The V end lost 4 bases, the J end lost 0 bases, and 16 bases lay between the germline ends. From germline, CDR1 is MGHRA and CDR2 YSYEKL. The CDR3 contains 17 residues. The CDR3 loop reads CASSLYSQPPSGNTIYF. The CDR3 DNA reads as TGCGCCAGCAGCCTTTATAGCCAACCGCCCTCTGGAAACACCATATATTTT.

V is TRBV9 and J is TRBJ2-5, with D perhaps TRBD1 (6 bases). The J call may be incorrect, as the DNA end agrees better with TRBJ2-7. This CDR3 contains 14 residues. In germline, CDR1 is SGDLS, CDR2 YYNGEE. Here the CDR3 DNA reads TGTGCCAGCAGCTCAGAAGGGGGTTCTTTCGAGCAGTACTTC. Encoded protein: CASSSEGGSFEQYF.

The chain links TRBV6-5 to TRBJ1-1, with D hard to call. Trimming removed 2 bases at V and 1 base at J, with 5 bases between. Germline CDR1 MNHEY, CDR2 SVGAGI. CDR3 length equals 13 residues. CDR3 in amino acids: CASSYGQNTEAFF. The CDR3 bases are TGTGCCAGCAGTTACGGGCAGAACACTGAAGCTTTCTTT.

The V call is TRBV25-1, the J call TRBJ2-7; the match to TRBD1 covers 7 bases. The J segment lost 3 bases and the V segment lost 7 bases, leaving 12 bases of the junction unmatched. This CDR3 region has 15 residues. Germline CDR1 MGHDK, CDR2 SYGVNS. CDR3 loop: CASTTGRGTVYEQYF. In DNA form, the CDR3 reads TGTGCCAGCACTACGGGCAGGGGGACAGTCTACGAGCAGTACTTC.

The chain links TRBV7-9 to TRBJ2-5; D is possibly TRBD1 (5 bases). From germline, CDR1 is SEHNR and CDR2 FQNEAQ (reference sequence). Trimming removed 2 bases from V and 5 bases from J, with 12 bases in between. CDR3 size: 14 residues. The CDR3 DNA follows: TGTGCCAGCAGCTTATCGGGCAGGGCTGAGACCCAGTACTTC. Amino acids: CASSLSGRAETQYF.

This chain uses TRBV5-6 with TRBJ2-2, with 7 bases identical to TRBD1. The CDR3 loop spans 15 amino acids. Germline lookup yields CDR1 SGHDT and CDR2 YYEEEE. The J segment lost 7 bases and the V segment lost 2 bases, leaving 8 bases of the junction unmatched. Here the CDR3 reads CASSFLQGSDGELFF. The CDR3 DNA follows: TGTGCCAGCAGCTTTTTACAGGGGAGTGACGGGGAGCTGTTTTTT. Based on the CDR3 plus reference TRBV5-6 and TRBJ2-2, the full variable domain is DAGVTQSPTHLIKTRGQQVTLRCSPKSGHDTVSWYQQALGQGPQFIFQYYEEEERQRGNFPDRFSGHQFPNYSSELNVNALLLGDSALYLCASSFLQGSDGELFFGEGSRLTVL.

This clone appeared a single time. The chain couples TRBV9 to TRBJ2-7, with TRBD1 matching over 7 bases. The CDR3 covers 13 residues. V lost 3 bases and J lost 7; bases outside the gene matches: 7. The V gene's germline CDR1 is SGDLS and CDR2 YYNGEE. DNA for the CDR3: TGTGCCAGCAGCGCGGGGACAGCCTGGGAGCAGTACTTC. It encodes CASSAGTAWEQYF.

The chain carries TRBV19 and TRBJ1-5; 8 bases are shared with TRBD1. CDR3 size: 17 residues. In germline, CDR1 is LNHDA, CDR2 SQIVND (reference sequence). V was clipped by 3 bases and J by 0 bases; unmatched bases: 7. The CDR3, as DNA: TGTGCCAGTAGTATTGGACAGGGCGCCTTTAGCAATCAGCCCCAGCATTTT. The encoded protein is CASSIGQGAFSNQPQHF.

CDR3 protein: CASSVWTSGMPNTQYF. The CDR3 DNA follows: TGTGCCAGCAGCGTCTGGACTAGCGGGATGCCCAATACGCAGTATTTT. The chain is built from TRBV9 and TRBJ2-3; 12 bases map to TRBD2. Germline values: CDR1 SGDLS, CDR2 YYNGEE. J gave up 7 bases and V 2 bases, and 8 bases lay outside the gene matches. This CDR3 comprises 16 residues.

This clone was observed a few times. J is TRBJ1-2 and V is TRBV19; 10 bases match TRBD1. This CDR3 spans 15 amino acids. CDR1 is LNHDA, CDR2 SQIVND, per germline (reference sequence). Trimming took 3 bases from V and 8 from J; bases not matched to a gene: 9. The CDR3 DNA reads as TGTGCCAGTAGTATCTCCGTGGGGACAGGGGAAGGCTACACCTTC. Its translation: CASSISVGTGEGYTF.

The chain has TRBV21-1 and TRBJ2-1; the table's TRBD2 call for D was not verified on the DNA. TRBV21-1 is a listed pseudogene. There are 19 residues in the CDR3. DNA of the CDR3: TGTGCCAGCAGCCCATACGGGACTAGCGGGAGGATACTTCGGAATGAGCAGTTCTTC. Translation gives CASSPYGTSGRILRNEQFF.

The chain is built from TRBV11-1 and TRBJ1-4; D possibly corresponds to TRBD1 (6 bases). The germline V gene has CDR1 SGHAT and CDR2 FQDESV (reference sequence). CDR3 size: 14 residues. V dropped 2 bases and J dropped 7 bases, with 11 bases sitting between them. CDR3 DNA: TGTGCCAGCAGCTTAACCCCAGGGGTTGAAAAACTGTTTTTT. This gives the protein CASSLTPGVEKLFF.

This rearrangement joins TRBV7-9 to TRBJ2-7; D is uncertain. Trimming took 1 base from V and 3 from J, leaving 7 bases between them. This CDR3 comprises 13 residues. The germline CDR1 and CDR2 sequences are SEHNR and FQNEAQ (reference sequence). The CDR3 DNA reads TGTGCCAGCAGCTTAGGGTACAGCTACGAGCAGTACTTC. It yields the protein CASSLGYSYEQYF.